This T cell receptor (beta chain) emerged from a study of vaccination and CD4 T cells after COVID-19. The treatment was: 10-day PBMC culture with coronavirus spike peptide pools or control peptides (ViraFEST assay). The Oncomine TCR Beta short-read assay sequenced DNA from cultured CD4+ T cells. TCRdb passed the PCR reads through MiXCR, listing each CDR3 protein once. The sample consists of roughly 3,600 distinct CDR3 sequences, 11% to 15% of them appearing once. Trimming shortened V by 6 bases and J by 9 bases, and 15 bases separated the two germline ends. Germline CDR1 reads GTSNPN; CDR2 reads SVGIG (reference sequence). The length of the CDR3 is 13 residues. This clonotype was recorded a few times. Its matching antigen is unknown.

The TCR was taken from a human donor who had recovered from COVID-19. Sequencing was carried out using CD4+ T cells from blood, cultured in vitro. The chain uses TRBV30 and TRBJ1-6, with D perhaps TRBD1 (6 bases). CDR3: CACLQGNSSPLHF. Written as DNA, the CDR3 is TGTGCCTGTTTACAGGGTAACTCTTCACCCCTCCACTTT. The full variable domain, in which reference TRBV30 and TRBJ1-6 provide the parts outside the CDR3, is SQTIHQWPATLVQPVGSPLSLECTVEGTSNPNLYWYRQAAGRGLQLLFYSVGIGQISSEVPQNLSASRPQDRQFILSSKKLLLSDSGFYLCACLQGNSSPLHFGNGTRLTVT.